Listed below are T cell receptor beta chains from one sample, sequenced in a study of Graves' ophthalmopathy and Graves' hyperthyroidism. TCRdb re-called the multiplex PCR reads through MiXCR, storing one row per CDR3 protein. This table has about 400,000 distinct CDR3 sequences, 20% to 25% appearing once. Sequencing was performed on peripheral blood. The origin of the receptors is a woman between 18 and 29 years old with stable Graves' hyperthyroidism. Each CDR3 is given with its conserved first and last residue. The order of the fields is clone size, D gene, J gene, V gene, CDR3 protein, CDR3 DNA. The D gene is left open where the match is weak. Clone sizes are given selectively: once, few, many, or a class where the clone is expanded.

>NA|NA|TRBJ2-5|TRBV12-3/TRBV12-4
CASSPTNNQETQYF
TGTGCCAGCAGTCCGACTAATAACCAAGAGACCCAGTACTTC
>many|TRBD2|TRBJ2-2|TRBV20-1
CSARPLEREWTGELFF
TGCAGTGCTAGGCCCCTGGAGCGGGAGTGGACCGGGGAGCTGTTTTTT
>NA|NA|TRBJ1-1|TRBV6-5
CASSYSRRATEAFF
TGTGCCAGCAGTTACAGTAGGAGGGCCACTGAAGCTTTCTTT
>many|NA|TRBJ2-7|TRBV27
CASSAGTLYEQYF
TGTGCCAGCAGTGCCGGGACACTCTACGAGCAGTACTTC
>many|NA|TRBJ2-7|TRBV5-1
CASSLDPAPNSYEQYF
TGCGCCAGCAGCTTGGATCCAGCGCCAAACTCCTACGAGCAGTACTTC
>many|NA|TRBJ2-5|TRBV15
CATSRDAGIQETQYF
TGTGCCACCAGCAGAGACGCAGGGATCCAAGAGACCCAGTACTTC
>many|NA|TRBJ1-2|TRBV27
CASSLTPNYGYTF
TGTGCCAGCAGTTTAACACCGAACTATGGCTACACCTTC
>NA|TRBD1|TRBJ1-2|TRBV6-1
CASSEGGQGNHGYTF
TGTGCCAGCAGTGAAGGGGGACAGGGGAATCATGGCTACACCTTC
>many|NA|TRBJ2-5|TRBV29-1
CSVRPGGTQYF
TGCAGCGTTCGCCCCGGGGGGACCCAGTACTTC
>many|TRBD1|TRBJ2-5|TRBV6-2/TRBV6-3
CASSTYRGSETQYF
TGTGCCAGCAGTACCTACAGGGGTTCGGAGACCCAGTACTTC
>NA|NA|TRBJ2-7|TRBV30
CAWDLDYSYEQYF
TGTGCCTGGGACCTGGACTATTCCTACGAGCAGTACTTC
>NA|NA|TRBJ1-1|TRBV6-1
CASRVTDGGTEAFF
TGTGCCAGCAGAGTGACAGACGGTGGGACTGAAGCTTTCTTT
>many|NA|TRBJ1-3|TRBV30
CAWRPRATAGNTIYF
TGTGCCTGGAGGCCCCGGGCCACGGCTGGAAACACCATATATTTT
>few|NA|TRBJ2-5|TRBV10-3
CAIRQDSRQETQYF
TGTGCCATCAGACAAGACAGCCGCCAAGAGACCCAGTACTTC
>NA|TRBD2|TRBJ2-5|TRBV6-1
CASSEWTRSGGFSQETQYF
TGTGCCAGCAGTGAATGGACAAGAAGCGGGGGGTTCTCCCAAGAGACCCAGTACTTC
>many|TRBD1|TRBJ1-2|TRBV30
CAWSPDRGNYGYTF
TGTGCCTGGAGCCCGGACAGGGGGAACTATGGCTACACCTTC
>many|NA|TRBJ1-1|TRBV10-3
CAISVAGMNTEAFF
TGTGCCATCAGTGTGGCAGGGATGAACACTGAAGCTTTCTTT
>few|NA|TRBJ1-1|TRBV6-5
CASSYRTHGNTEAFF
TGTGCCAGCAGTTATAGAACCCACGGTAACACTGAAGCTTTCTTT
>many|NA|TRBJ1-2|TRBV6-5
CASSYRSLYGYTF
TGTGCCAGCAGTTACCGAAGCCTCTATGGCTACACCTTC
>many|NA|TRBJ2-5|TRBV4-3
CASSQEQGRRETQYF
TGCGCCAGCAGCCAAGAACAGGGACGCAGGGAGACCCAGTACTTC
>many|NA|TRBJ1-1|TRBV3-1
CASSQESLKRAFF
TGTGCCAGCAGCCAAGAATCCCTAAAGCGAGCTTTCTTT
>many|NA|TRBJ1-2|TRBV14
CASSQDGGLTVYGYTF
TGTGCCAGCAGCCAAGACGGTGGGTTAACCGTCTATGGCTACACCTTC
>many|TRBD1|TRBJ2-7|TRBV3-1
CASSLFPGQGGSYEQYF
TGTGCCAGCAGCCTATTCCCCGGACAGGGTGGCTCCTACGAGCAGTACTTC
>many|NA|TRBJ1-2|TRBV20-1
CSASWVEGNYGYTF
TGCAGTGCTAGCTGGGTTGAGGGGAACTATGGCTACACCTTC
>many|TRBD1|TRBJ1-1|TRBV2
CAIARTGGTEAFF
TGTGCCATCGCTCGTACAGGGGGCACTGAAGCTTTCTTT
>few|NA|TRBJ2-7|TRBV5-1
CASSSGADGEQYF
TGCGCCAGCAGCTCAGGTGCAGACGGCGAGCAGTACTTC